One sample yielded the 31 T cell receptor beta chains listed below, sequenced in a study of regulatory T cells in long-lasting Graves disease. Time point: persistent/refractory GD, antithyroid drugs over 5 years with positive TRAb. With RNA extracted from PBMCs as input, the TCR library was made. Researchers made TCR beta libraries by using iRepertoire HTBI primers and running Arm-PCR on CDR3 regions. One entry per CDR3 protein results from TCRdb running MiXCR on the multiplex PCR reads. The sample has about 470,000 distinct CDR3 sequences, about a fifth seen once; the top ten hold about 6.6%. The starting material was peripheral blood mononuclear cells (PBMCs), obtained when the disease was refractory, from a patient treated with antithyroid drugs. The receptor source for this set is a female donor with Graves disease.

In its sample, this clonotype was seen many times. V gene TRBV2 combines with J gene TRBJ1-1; no firm D call. This CDR3 contains 14 residues. V was clipped by 1 base and J by 3 bases, with 9 bases between them. CDR1 and CDR2 from the germline V gene are SNHLY and FYNNEI. The CDR3 DNA reads as TGTGCCAGCAGTGAAGGGAGGGAGGACACTGAAGCTTTCTTT. Residues: CASSEGREDTEAFF. Variable domain in full (rest from reference TRBV2 and TRBJ1-1): EPEVTQTPSHQVTQMGQEVILRCVPISNHLYFYWYRQILGQKVEFLVSFYNNEISEKSEIFDDQFSVERPDGSNFTLKIRSTKLEDSAMYFCASSEGREDTEAFFGQGTRLTVV.

The genes are TRBV20-1 and TRBJ1-2; unclear D gene. CDR3 length equals 13 residues. Trimming took off 6 bases at V and 3 bases at J, with 14 bases between the two ends. Looked up from germline, CDR1 is DFQATT and CDR2 is SNEGSKA (reference sequence). CDR3 region: CSARAPRDYGYTF. CDR3 DNA sequence: TGCAGTGCCCGGGCCCCCCGGGACTATGGCTACACCTTC.

This clonotype was detected ten times or more. The chain recombines TRBV19 with TRBJ2-7; D is ambiguous. Germline values: CDR1 LNHDA, CDR2 SQIVND (reference sequence). Trimming took 3 bases from V and 3 from J, leaving 9 bases between them. The length of the CDR3 is 13 residues. The CDR3 reads CASSISVGYEQYF. CDR3 bases: TGTGCCAGTAGTATTTCGGTGGGCTACGAGCAGTACTTC.

This clonotype was counted many times. This chain uses TRBV28 with TRBJ2-7, with a possible D match to TRBD2 (5 bases). V was clipped by 2 bases and J by 11 bases, with 16 bases between them. The CDR3 has 13 amino acids. Germline values: CDR1 MDHEN, CDR2 SYDVKM. The CDR3 DNA reads TGTGCCAGCAGTTTACGTCTCGGGATCTTAGAGTACTTC. Translated: CASSLRLGILEYF.

Many counts were recorded for this clonotype. The chain uses TRBV12-3 or TRBV12-4 and TRBJ1-1; D remains ambiguous. Trimming removed 3 bases at V and 5 bases at J, with 10 bases between. This CDR3 region has 13 residues. As DNA, the CDR3 is TGTGCCAGCAGTTTGGGCCCCGAAACTGAAGCTTTCTTT. Protein product: CASSLGPETEAFF.

The chain combines TRBV11-2 with TRBJ1-4; TRBD1 matches 8 bases. The trim removed 4 bases at V and 8 bases at J, leaving 15 bases unmatched. The CDR3 extends over 17 amino acids. The germline V gene encodes CDR1 SGHAT and CDR2 FQNNGV. CDR3 region: CASSSGTGFVVGEKLFF. The CDR3 region has the DNA TGTGCCAGCAGCTCGGGGACAGGCTTCGTTGTAGGAGAAAAACTGTTTTTT.

This clonotype was detected many times. The J gene is TRBJ1-1, the V gene TRBV11-3; 10 bases agree with TRBD1. Germline values: CDR1 SGHNT, CDR2 YENEEA. Unmatched junction bases numbered 8, after V lost 5 bases and J lost 5 bases. The CDR3 runs to 15 residues. The CDR3, as DNA: TGTGCCAGCAGCCTTACCGGGACAGGGGATACTGAAGCTTTCTTT. Protein product: CASSLTGTGDTEAFF. Full variable domain (remainder filled in from reference TRBV11-3 and TRBJ1-1): EAGVVQSPRYKIIEKKQPVAFWCNPISGHNTLYWYLQNLGQGPELLIRYENEEAVDDSQLPKDRFSAERLKGVDSTLKIQPAELGDSAVYLCASSLTGTGDTEAFFGQGTRLTVV.

This CDR3 reads CSAPDILRGELFF. The CDR3 DNA sequence: TGCAGTGCTCCGGACATCTTGAGAGGGGAGCTGTTTTTT. V and J are TRBV20-1 and TRBJ2-2, with a possible D match to TRBD1 (5 bases). Trimming removed 5 bases from V and 8 bases from J, with 15 bases in between. The CDR3 is made up of 13 amino acids. The germline gives CDR1 DFQATT, CDR2 SNEGSKA (reference sequence).

This CDR3 is CASSLALAGESTDTQYF. The DNA for the CDR3 is TGTGCCAGCAGTTTAGCGTTGGCGGGAGAAAGCACAGATACGCAGTATTTT. The chain links TRBV12-3 or TRBV12-4 to TRBJ2-3; TRBD2 aligns across 7 bases. V lost 0 bases and J lost 0; bases outside the gene matches: 6. CDR3 length equals 17 residues.

The chain recombines TRBV5-1 with TRBJ1-2, with D perhaps TRBD1 (6 bases). V was cut by 0 bases and J by 3 bases, with 9 bases left in between. Germline V lookup: CDR1 SGHRS, CDR2 YFSETQ. CDR3 length equals 14 residues. The CDR3 sequence: CASSLGTVDYGYTF. DNA of the CDR3: TGCGCCAGCAGCTTGGGGACAGTCGACTATGGCTACACCTTC. The full variable domain, rest sourced from reference TRBV5-1 and TRBJ1-2, is KAGVTQTPRYLIKTRGQQVTLSCSPISGHRSVSWYQQTPGQGLQFLFEYFSETQRNKGNFPGRFSGRQFSNSRSEMNVSTLELGDSALYLCASSLGTVDYGYTFGSGTRLTVV.

This clonotype occurred a few times. J is TRBJ2-2 and V is TRBV29-1, with D perhaps matching TRBD1 or TRBD2 (5 bases each). Germline V gives CDR1 SQVTM, CDR2 ANQGSEA. The V gene lost 0 bases and the J gene lost 3 bases, with 8 bases spanning the gap. This CDR3 spans 14 amino acids. CDR3 sequence: CSVEEGTDTGELFF. The CDR3 region has the DNA TGCAGCGTTGAAGAAGGGACGGACACCGGGGAGCTGTTTTTT.

This clonotype was counted at least ten times. CDR3 nucleotide sequence: TGTGCCAGCAGCTTAGAAGGAACTCCGAAATACGAGCAGTACTTC. Its translation: CASSLEGTPKYEQYF. The chain recombines TRBV7-2 with TRBJ2-7; D is uncertain. The germline CDR1 and CDR2 sequences are SGHTA and FQGNSA. V lost 1 base and J 4 bases, leaving 14 bases between the germline ends. The CDR3 totals 15 residues.

This sequence joins TRBV12-3 or TRBV12-4 and TRBJ2-5, with 8 bases that match TRBD1. The V and J ends lost 6 bases and 6 bases, in that order; junction bases with no gene match: 15. There are 16 residues in the CDR3. CDR3 sequence (DNA): TGTGCCAGCAGCACGCTCGACAGGGGTTTGAAGAAGACCCAGTACTTC. Translation: CASSTLDRGLKKTQYF.

V gene TRBV6-1 combines with J gene TRBJ2-7; 7 nucleotides match TRBD1. Germline trimming cut 6 bases from V and 0 bases from J; bases unmatched to any gene: 14. This CDR3 spans 17 amino acids. Germline assignment: CDR1 MNHNS and CDR2 SASEGT. The CDR3 region has the DNA TGTGCCAGCAGCCCGTGGAAAGGACAGGTTAGCTCCTACGAGCAGTACTTC. Protein: CASSPWKGQVSSYEQYF.

This clonotype was recorded many times. The genes are TRBV28 and TRBJ2-7; D is unclear. This CDR3 spans 14 amino acids. The germline CDR1 and CDR2 sequences are MDHEN and SYDVKM. V dropped 6 bases and J dropped 1 base, with 13 bases sitting between them. CDR3 in amino acids: CASSIGPNSYEQYF. In nucleotides, the CDR3 is TGTGCCAGCAGCATCGGGCCAAATTCCTACGAGCAGTACTTC.

This clonotype was recorded many times. This sequence joins TRBV20-1 and TRBJ1-2; D ambiguous. CDR1 is DFQATT and CDR2 is SNEGSKA in the germline V gene (reference sequence). V was cut by 3 bases and J by 9 bases, with 20 bases left in between. This CDR3 has 14 amino acids. The CDR3 coding sequence is TGCAGTGCTAGTGTCCAGGCCCCTGAAGTCAGCTACACCTTC. This encodes CSASVQAPEVSYTF.

In this sample, this clonotype turned up once. Possible read error: a much larger clone is one base away. CDR3 protein: CASSVSGSTGAFF. The CDR3 DNA is TGTGCCAGCAGTGTGTCCGGGTCGACTGGAGCTTTCTTT. V usage is TRBV2 and J usage is TRBJ1-1, with D unclear. Germline assignment: CDR1 SNHLY and CDR2 FYNNEI. This CDR3 has 13 residues.

The chain links TRBV6-1 to TRBJ1-2; 7 bases align to TRBD1. The J segment lost 7 bases and the V segment lost 6 bases, leaving 8 bases of the junction unmatched. This CDR3 comprises 13 residues. Germline V gene sequence: CDR1 MNHNS, CDR2 SASEGT. This CDR3 reads CASRVNRGGGYTF. CDR3 nucleotides: TGTGCCAGCAGAGTGAACAGGGGCGGTGGCTACACCTTC.

This clonotype was counted ten times or more. This chain joins TRBV10-3 and TRBJ1-2; TRBD1 might be the D (6 bases). Trimming pared 0 bases from V and 10 bases from J, leaving 15 bases between. CDR1 is ENHRY, CDR2 SYGVKD, per germline. The CDR3 loop spans 14 amino acids. DNA for the CDR3: TGTGCCATCAGTGAGTCGGTACAGGGAGGGGTCTACACCTTC. Its protein product is CAISESVQGGVYTF.

This clonotype occurred many times. The V call is TRBV5-1, the J call TRBJ2-7, with D possibly called TRBD1 or TRBD2 (6 bases each). The V end lost 4 bases, the J end lost 0 bases, and 17 bases lay between the germline ends. Germline CDR1 and CDR2: SGHRS and YFSETQ. The CDR3 spans 16 residues. The CDR3 protein is CASSPGRGGSSYEQYF. The DNA for the CDR3 is TGCGCCAGCAGCCCCGGGCGAGGGGGGAGCTCCTACGAGCAGTACTTC.

This clonotype was detected only a few times. This chain connects TRBV5-1 to TRBJ2-7; D unresolved. This CDR3 is 15 amino acids long. V was pared by 5 bases and J by 3 bases, with 18 bases between. Per the germline V gene, CDR1 is SGHRS and CDR2 is YFSETQ. CDR3 amino acids: CASRPRTVNLYEQYF. The CDR3 DNA sequence: TGCGCCAGCAGACCGCGGACGGTCAACCTCTACGAGCAGTACTTC.

With respect to this clonotype: A single base separates this from a much larger clone, so it may be a read error. The chain carries TRBV13 and TRBJ2-7, with 9 bases that match TRBD1. The CDR3 covers 15 residues. The germline CDR1 and CDR2 sequences are PRHDT and FYEKMQ (reference sequence). The CDR3 DNA sequence: TGTACCAGCAGCTTAACACAGGGGGCGTTCGACGAGCAGTACTTC. Its protein is CTSSLTQGAFDEQYF.

This clonotype appeared many times. This chain uses TRBV6-1 with TRBJ2-7, with unresolved D. V was clipped by 7 bases and J by 0 bases, with 19 bases between them. The CDR3 loop spans 16 amino acids. Germline CDR1 MNHNS, CDR2 SASEGT. Here the CDR3 DNA reads TGTGCCAGCACCCGACGCGGTGGCCAAAGCTCCTACGAGCAGTACTTC. Translation gives CASTRRGGQSSYEQYF.

The V call is TRBV5-1, the J call TRBJ2-5; D possibly uses TRBD1 or TRBD2 (6 bases each). The CDR3 contains 16 residues. Germline V gives CDR1 SGHRS, CDR2 YFSETQ. The germline V and J ends were trimmed by 4 bases and 3 bases, with 19 bases remaining between them. The CDR3 DNA is TGCGCCAGCAGCGCCTTCCCGGGGGCAGGCGAAGAGACCCAGTACTTC. Translation gives CASSAFPGAGEETQYF.

This clonotype was detected ten times or more. The chain employs TRBV27 and TRBJ2-7, with 12 bases matching TRBD2. This CDR3 is built from 13 residues. CDR1 and CDR2 from the germline V gene are MNHEY and SMNVEV (reference sequence). V lost 6 bases to trimming and J lost 6 bases; unmatched junction nucleotides: 3. CDR3 nucleotide sequence: TGTGCCAGCAGGGCTAGCGGGAGGGGCGAGCAGTACTTC. Amino acids: CASRASGRGEQYF.

Ten or more counts support this clonotype. The J gene is TRBJ2-7, the V gene TRBV24-1; possible D gene TRBD2, 6 bases. Germline V lookup: CDR1 KGHDR, CDR2 SFDVKD. V lost 4 bases, J lost 0 bases, and 9 bases lay in between. The CDR3 sequence is 14 residues long. The CDR3 loop is CATSEGLGSYEQYF. CDR3 nucleotide sequence: TGTGCCACCAGTGAGGGACTTGGCTCCTACGAGCAGTACTTC.

This clonotype was observed many times. The CDR3, as DNA: TGTGCCACCAGTGGAAGGGATGATGAAAAACTGTTTTTT. Protein: CATSGRDDEKLFF. The rearrangement uses TRBV24-1 and TRBJ1-4; D is ambiguous. Trimming stripped 5 bases from V and 6 bases from J, with 9 bases between. Germline values: CDR1 KGHDR, CDR2 SFDVKD. This CDR3 region has 13 residues.

This clonotype has at least ten counts. The CDR3 protein is CASSPGQGYGYGYTF. CDR3 in DNA: TGCGCCAGCAGCCCAGGACAGGGGTACGGCTATGGCTACACCTTC. V and J are TRBV5-1 and TRBJ1-2, with 9 bases lining up with TRBD1. Germline loops: CDR1 SGHRS, CDR2 YFSETQ. The CDR3 is made up of 15 amino acids. V dropped 4 bases and J dropped 4; count of bases not matched to a gene: 8.

Many counts were recorded for this clonotype. The rearrangement joins TRBV28 to TRBJ1-3; possibly TRBD1 for D (5 bases). V was cut by 3 bases and J by 4 bases, with 13 bases left in between. The CDR3 spans 15 residues. The germline gives CDR1 MDHEN, CDR2 SYDVKM. CDR3: CASSLSGAGGNTIYF. Written as DNA, the CDR3 is TGTGCCAGCAGTTTGAGTGGGGCAGGCGGAAACACCATATATTTT.

The table lists this clonotype with a few counts. This chain joins TRBV7-9 and TRBJ2-2; D unclear. The CDR3 covers 14 residues. Germline values: CDR1 SEHNR, CDR2 FQNEAQ (reference sequence). Trimming pared 5 bases from V and 4 bases from J, leaving 11 bases between. CDR3: CASSVRSFTGELFF. The CDR3 nucleotides read TGTGCCAGCAGCGTTAGGAGTTTCACCGGGGAGCTGTTTTTT.

This clonotype was counted ten times or more. The V call is TRBV6-1, the J call TRBJ2-7, with 9 positions matching TRBD1. The CDR3 runs 15 residues. In germline, CDR1 is MNHNS, CDR2 SASEGT. V lost 9 bases and J lost 1; bases outside the gene matches: 10. CDR3 region: CASTNRDRASYEQYF. CDR3 coding DNA: TGTGCCAGTACTAACCGGGACAGGGCATCCTACGAGCAGTACTTC.